A single sample gave rise to the 26 T cell receptor beta chains below, sequenced in a study of Tregs in tolerant kidney transplant recipients. Clones were read by immunoSEQ multiplex PCR, and TCRdb kept only the in-frame ones, dropping some. Its table lists approximately 52,000 clones. Sequenced material: CD4+ T cells from blood, taken before the transplant. The receptors originated from a human donor who received a combined kidney and bone marrow transplant.

As for this clone: Sequencing ends 3 residues short of the CDR3 end; the germline J gene provides the rest. The genes are TRBV19 and TRBJ2-3; the match to TRBD1 covers 9 bases. After removal of 9 bases from V and 4 bases from J, the junction contained 23 bases not matched to a gene. Germline V CDR1 and CDR2: LNHDA, SQIVND (reference sequence). CDR3 length: 19 amino acids. CDR3 region: CASSRDRDPPGRGADTQYF. The covered CDR3 bases are TGTGCCAGCTCTCGGGACAGGGATCCCCCGGGCAGGGGGGCAGATACG. The full variable domain, its missing parts supplied by reference TRBV19 and TRBJ2-3, is DGGITQSPKYLFRKEGQNVTLSCEQNLNHDAMYWYRQDPGQGLRLIYYSQIVNDFQKGDIAEGYSVSREKKESFPLTVTSAQKNPTAFYLCASSRDRDPPGRGADTQYFGPGTRLTVL.

The CDR3 bases that were read are TGCAGTGCTATGTCGACTAGCGGGAACTACGAG. Translating gives CSAMSTSGNYE. The complete CDR3 reads CSAMSTSGNYEQYF. The rearrangement joins TRBV20-1 to TRBJ2-7, with 11 bases aligning to TRBD2. The observed sequence ends 3 residues before the CDR3 terminus, with the missing tail filled in from the germline J gene. The CDR3 consists of 14 residues. Germline V lookup: CDR1 DFQATT, CDR2 SNEGSKA (reference sequence). The junction had 5 bases not matched to a gene; V was cut back by 4 bases and J by 3 bases.

On this clone: The read stops 3 residues short of the end of the CDR3; the missing end is completed from the germline J gene. The chain uses TRBV6-1 and TRBJ2-7, with 7 bases aligning to TRBD1. This CDR3 is 14 amino acids long. V trimming: 3 bases; J trimming: 3 bases; junction bases outside the gene matches: 5. Germline CDR1 is MNHNS and CDR2 is SASEGT. Partial CDR3 DNA: TGTGCCAGCAGTGAGGGACAGAAAATCTACGAG. Protein sequence: CASSEGQKIYE. The entire CDR3 reads CASSEGQKIYEQYF.

Of note for this clone: Sequencing ends 3 residues short of the CDR3 end; the germline J gene provides the rest. The chain uses TRBV30 and TRBJ2-2; D not resolved. V shed 4 bases and J shed 6 bases, with 12 bases lying between them. Germline loops: CDR1 GTSNPN, CDR2 SVGIG (reference sequence). The CDR3 is 13 residues long. Partial CDR3 DNA: TGTGCCTGGAAAGCTAGAAGCGCCGGGGAG. This translates into CAWKARSAGE. The whole CDR3 protein reads CAWKARSAGELFF. The entire variable domain, with the rest obtained from reference TRBV30 and TRBJ2-2, is as follows: SQTIHQWPATLVQPVGSPLSLECTVEGTSNPNLYWYRQAAGRGLQLLFYSVGIGQISSEVPQNLSASRPQDRQFILSSKKLLLSDSGFYLCAWKARSAGELFFGEGSRLTVL.

On this clone: The read halts 3 residues ahead of the CDR3 end, with the missing end drawn from the germline J gene. This chain uses TRBV2 with TRBJ2-3; D not resolved. Trimming shortened V by 8 bases and J by 1 base, and 13 bases separated the two germline ends. There are 14 residues in the CDR3. CDR1 and CDR2 (germline): SNHLY, FYNNEI. The CDR3 bases that were read are TGTGCCAGCTCACGGCAGGATCGCACAGATACG. It yields the protein CASSRQDRTDT. The CDR3, in full, reads CASSRQDRTDTQYF.

Turning to this clone: The read halts 3 residues ahead of the CDR3 end, with the missing end drawn from the germline J gene. The V gene is TRBV18, the J gene TRBJ2-5; 7 bases agree with TRBD1. Germline lookup yields CDR1 KGHSH and CDR2 LQKENI. The CDR3 runs 15 residues. After removal of 1 base from V and 5 bases from J, the junction contained 7 bases not matched to a gene. CDR3 sequence reads: CASSPLDRAPETQYF. The part of the CDR3 DNA that was read is TGTGCCAGCTCACCACTTGACAGGGCCCCCGAGACC.

For this clone: Read sequence stops 3 residues before the CDR3 end, and the germline J gene provides the missing end. V is TRBV2 and J is TRBJ2-2, with D perhaps TRBD1 (6 bases). Germline CDR1 SNHLY, CDR2 FYNNEI. Deletions cut 8 bases from V and 4 bases from J, with 11 bases between. CDR3 length equals 13 residues. CDR3 DNA, as far as it was read: TGTGCCAGCTCTACAGGGTTCACCGGGGAG. Encoded protein: CASSTGFTGE. The CDR3 in full is CASSTGFTGELFF.

In regard to this clone: The CDR3 end falls 3 residues outside the read, so it is completed with the germline J gene. The V gene is TRBV20-1, the J gene TRBJ2-7, with 9 nucleotides matching TRBD2. CDR3 length equals 18 residues. V lost 3 bases, J lost 1 base, and 16 bases stayed unmatched. Looked up from germline, CDR1 is DFQATT and CDR2 is SNEGSKA (reference sequence). The CDR3 reads CSARATSGVPIASYEQYF. CDR3 DNA, as far as it was read: TGCAGTGCTAGGGCGACTAGCGGAGTCCCCATCGCATCCTACGAG.

Turning to this clone: The read is 3 residues too short to cover the CDR3 end, so that end is filled in from the germline J gene. At the DNA level, this CDR3 is encoded by other sequences in the same sample as well. The genes are TRBV30 and TRBJ1-1, with TRBD1 identical over 8 bases. The CDR3 sequence is 13 residues long. The germline V gene encodes CDR1 GTSNPN and CDR2 SVGIG (reference sequence). With V trimmed by 3 bases and J by 2 bases, 2 bases remained unmatched. The CDR3 DNA, read in part, is TGTGCCTGGAGCGGACAGGGAAACACTGAA. It encodes CAWSGQGNTE. The complete CDR3 reads CAWSGQGNTEAFF.

Of note for this clone: The read finishes 3 residues shy of the CDR3 end, and the germline J gene is used to complete it. The chain is built from TRBV11-2 and TRBJ1-1; D remains ambiguous. Germline V CDR1 and CDR2: SGHAT, FQNNGV. The CDR3 is made up of 14 amino acids. The ends were cut back, 1 base at V and 1 base at J, with 7 bases in the middle. The CDR3 here is CASSLVTGNTEAFF. CDR3 DNA (partial): TGTGCCAGCAGCTTAGTAACGGGGAACACTGAA.

As regards this clone: One junction end does not reproduce the germline sequence, and a read error may be involved. The read terminates 3 residues ahead of where the CDR3 ends, so the germline J gene completes it. The V call is TRBV20-1, the J call TRBJ1-6; a possible D gene is TRBD1 (5 bases). Germline V lookup: CDR1 DFQATT, CDR2 SNEGSKA (reference sequence). The CDR3 contains 14 residues. The sequenced CDR3 bases are TGCAGTGCAAGAGGAGGGGCGCCCAATTCACCC. Amino acid sequence: CSARGGAPNSP. The entire CDR3 reads CSARGGAPNSPLHF.

Regarding this clone: The read ends 3 residues early relative to the CDR3; the germline J gene fills the gap. J is TRBJ2-1 and V is TRBV19; maybe TRBD1 (5 bases). Germline CDR1 and CDR2: LNHDA and SQIVND (reference sequence). The V gene lost 5 bases and the J gene lost 1 base, with 9 bases spanning the gap. This CDR3 contains 14 residues. The CDR3 here is CASSGHGSYNEQFF. The sequenced CDR3 bases are TGTGCCAGTAGTGGACACGGATCCTACAATGAG.

With respect to this clone: The CDR3 end is not reached by the read, which stops 3 residues before it; the germline J gene fills it in. The chain has TRBV6-4 and TRBJ2-5; TRBD1 is a possible D gene (6 bases). Trimming removed 8 bases from V and 5 bases from J, with 21 bases in between. The CDR3 runs to 15 residues. Germline CDR1 MRHNA, CDR2 SNTAGT. The CDR3 spells CASGFPGHNGETQYF. CDR3 bases read: TGTGCCAGCGGGTTCCCGGGACACAACGGGGAGACC.

On this clone itself: The sequence runs out 3 residues before the end of the CDR3; the remainder is reconstructed from the germline J gene. V and J are TRBV2 and TRBJ1-5; the match to TRBD1 covers 11 bases. This CDR3 contains 14 residues. The V segment lost 8 bases and the J segment 6 bases; nucleotides outside the gene matches: 6. The germline V gene encodes CDR1 SNHLY and CDR2 FYNNEI. CDR3 residues: CASHVGTGGQPQHF. The sequenced CDR3 bases are TGTGCCAGCCACGTGGGGACAGGGGGTCAGCCC.

In the case of this clone: The observed sequence ends 3 residues before the CDR3 terminus, with the missing tail filled in from the germline J gene. V is TRBV19 and J is TRBJ2-1; possible D gene TRBD1, 6 bases. The V gene lost 2 bases and the J gene lost 4 bases, with 9 bases spanning the gap. The CDR3 runs 14 residues. Germline-derived CDR1 and CDR2 are LNHDA and SQIVND (reference sequence). CDR3 sequence: CASSISGEYNEQFF. Partial CDR3 DNA: TGTGCCAGTAGTATATCAGGGGAGTACAATGAG. The complete variable domain, with remaining parts taken from reference TRBV19 and TRBJ2-1, reads DGGITQSPKYLFRKEGQNVTLSCEQNLNHDAMYWYRQDPGQGLRLIYYSQIVNDFQKGDIAEGYSVSREKKESFPLTVTSAQKNPTAFYLCASSISGEYNEQFFGPGTRLTVL.

Comments on this clone: Coverage ceases 3 residues before the CDR3 finishes, and the germline J gene fills in the end. The V and J genes are TRBV30 and TRBJ2-5; D is ambiguous. Looked up from germline, CDR1 is GTSNPN and CDR2 is SVGIG (reference sequence). V lost 0 bases and J lost 3, with 5 bases in between. CDR3 length: 12 residues. The DNA read from the CDR3 is TGTGCCTGGAGTGTAACAGAAGAGACC. Amino acid sequence: CAWSVTEET. The full CDR3 is CAWSVTEETQYF.

About this clone itself: Sequencing ends 3 residues short of the CDR3 end; the germline J gene provides the rest. The chain combines TRBV20-1 with TRBJ2-1, with 12 bases matching TRBD2. Unmatched junction bases numbered 7, after V lost 6 bases and J lost 4 bases. There are 15 residues in the CDR3. Germline lookup yields CDR1 DFQATT and CDR2 SNEGSKA (reference sequence). CDR3 bases read: TGCAGTGCGGGACCGGGACTAGCGGGTTACAATGAG. This sequence encodes CSAGPGLAGYNE. The whole CDR3 protein is CSAGPGLAGYNEQFF.

Regarding this clone: The read falls 3 residues short of the CDR3 end, and the missing part is taken from the germline J gene. The chain carries TRBV7-3 and TRBJ1-1; D gene uncertain. Germline V lookup: CDR1 SGHTA, CDR2 FQGTGA. Trimming removed 4 bases at V and 1 base at J, with 7 bases between. This CDR3 comprises 13 residues. The CDR3 loop reads CASSSQENTEAFF. The sequenced part of the CDR3 DNA is TGTGCCAGCAGCTCCCAGGAGAACACTGAA. The whole variable domain, filled in from reference TRBV7-3 and TRBJ1-1, reads GAGVSQTPSNKVTEKGKYVELRCDPISGHTALYWYRQSLGQGPEFLIYFQGTGAADDSGLPNDRFFAVRPEGSVSTLKIQRTERGDSAVYLCASSSQENTEAFFGQGTRLTVV.

Comments on this clone: The CDR3 is cut off 3 residues early in the read; its end comes from the germline J gene. The chain links TRBV20-1 to TRBJ2-1; 10 positions agree with TRBD2. This CDR3 is built from 17 residues. Germline lookup yields CDR1 DFQATT and CDR2 SNEGSKA (reference sequence). The ends lost 3 bases at V and 7 bases at J; junction bases unmatched: 15. The CDR3 spells CSARKAGGRFSRNEQFF. The part of the CDR3 DNA that was read is TGCAGTGCTAGGAAAGCGGGAGGGCGGTTTAGCAGGAATGAG.

Worth noting for this clone: The read finishes 3 residues shy of the CDR3 end, and the germline J gene is used to complete it. The V call is TRBV7-2, the J call TRBJ2-2, with TRBD2 matching 8 bases. The CDR3 is 14 residues long. Germline V gene data show CDR1 as SGHTA and CDR2 as FQGNSA. J lost 5 bases, V lost 5 bases, and 4 bases had no gene match. The CDR3 loop is CASSPGLVTGELFF. The part of the CDR3 DNA that was read is TGTGCCAGCAGCCCGGGACTAGTGACCGGGGAG.

Details on this clone: The read gets to within 3 residues of the CDR3 end, and the germline J gene fills in the rest. V gene TRBV30 combines with J gene TRBJ1-4, with D maybe TRBD1 (5 bases). This CDR3 is built from 14 residues. The V end was cut by 6 bases, the J end by 0 bases, with 11 bases between. The germline V gene encodes CDR1 GTSNPN and CDR2 SVGIG (reference sequence). CDR3 sequence: CACSDRTTNEKLFF. CDR3 DNA (partial): TGTGCCTGCTCCGACAGAACAACTAATGAAAAA.

Regarding this clone: The CDR3 end falls 3 residues outside the read, so it is completed with the germline J gene. The rearrangement links TRBV10-2 to TRBJ2-5, with 9 bases that match TRBD1. This CDR3 has 14 amino acids. V was clipped by 6 bases and J by 5 bases; unmatched bases: 7. The germline CDR1 and CDR2 sequences are WSHSY and SAAADI. The CDR3 DNA, read in part, is TGCGCCAGCAGCGAGGGACAGGGCGGCGAGACC. This translates into CASSEGQGGET. The whole CDR3 is CASSEGQGGETQYF.

Points on this clone: The sequence runs out 3 residues before the end of the CDR3; the remainder is reconstructed from the germline J gene. V and J are TRBV5-4 and TRBJ2-7, with TRBD2 matching over 8 bases. V shed 0 bases, J shed 5 bases, and the junction held 10 bases outside the gene matches. Germline CDR1 SGHNT, CDR2 YYREEE (reference sequence). The CDR3 is made up of 16 amino acids. The sequenced part of the CDR3 DNA is TGTGCCAGCAGCTTGGAGGGAGCGGGAGTAACCCACGAG. The encoded protein is CASSLEGAGVTHE. The whole CDR3 sequence reads CASSLEGAGVTHEQYF.

To note about this clone: An end of the junction differs from the germline gene, which may be a read error. The CDR3 goes on 3 residues after the read ends, and that part is filled in from the germline J gene. This sequence joins TRBV5-5 and TRBJ1-5; no clear D. The germline gives CDR1 SGHKS, CDR2 YYEKEE (reference sequence). The CDR3 has 13 residues. CDR3 loop: CASSLTANQPQHF. Incomplete CDR3 DNA: TGTGCCAGCAGCCTTACAGCTAATCAACCC.

A note on this clone: Coverage ceases 3 residues before the CDR3 finishes, and the germline J gene fills in the end. The chain couples TRBV19 to TRBJ1-1, with unresolved D. CDR3 length: 14 amino acids. From germline, CDR1 is LNHDA and CDR2 SQIVND (reference sequence). Trimming removed 3 bases from V and 4 bases from J, with 12 bases in between. Incomplete CDR3 DNA: TGTGCCAGTAGTATTGAGGCGGGTGCCACTGAA. It is translated as CASSIEAGATE. The CDR3 in its entirety is CASSIEAGATEAFF.

On this clone itself: Read sequence stops 3 residues before the CDR3 end, and the germline J gene provides the missing end. J is TRBJ2-7 and V is TRBV30, with a weak D call TRBD1 (6 bases). This CDR3 is 12 amino acids long. V lost 3 bases to trimming and J lost 1 base, with 7 bases between them. Germline V CDR1 and CDR2: GTSNPN, SVGIG (reference sequence). CDR3 sequence: CAWSGQSYEQYF. The CDR3 DNA, read in part, is TGTGCCTGGAGCGGACAGTCCTACGAG.